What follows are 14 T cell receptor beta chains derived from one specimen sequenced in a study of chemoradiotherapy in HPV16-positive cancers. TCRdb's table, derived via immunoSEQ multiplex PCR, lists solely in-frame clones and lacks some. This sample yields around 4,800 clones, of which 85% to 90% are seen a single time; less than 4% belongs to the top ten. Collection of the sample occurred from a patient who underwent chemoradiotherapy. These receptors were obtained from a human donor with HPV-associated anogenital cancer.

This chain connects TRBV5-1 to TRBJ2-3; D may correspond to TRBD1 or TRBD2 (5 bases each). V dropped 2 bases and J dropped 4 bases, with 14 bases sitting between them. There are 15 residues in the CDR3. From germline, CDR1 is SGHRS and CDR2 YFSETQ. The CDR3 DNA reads TGCGCCAGCAGCTTTGGCGGAGTGGGGGCAGATACGCAGTATTTT. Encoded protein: CASSFGGVGADTQYF.

Here the CDR3 reads CASTPRRVITEAFF. CDR3 bases: TGTGCCAGCACTCCCCGACGGGTCATTACTGAAGCTTTCTTT. The J gene is TRBJ1-1, the V gene TRBV6-5, with D uncertain. Germline CDR1 is MNHEY and CDR2 is SVGAGI. Between the trimmed V and J ends, which lost 7 bases and 5 bases, there was a span of 17 bases. The CDR3 sequence is 14 residues long.

CDR3 in amino acids: CASSFRWSSGRKGSYEQYF. The CDR3 DNA reads as TGTGCCAGCAGCTTTAGGTGGTCTAGCGGGAGGAAGGGATCCTACGAGCAGTACTTC. The rearrangement uses TRBV5-4 and TRBJ2-7; TRBD2 agrees at 11 bases. This CDR3 is built from 19 residues. The junction had 14 bases not matched to a gene; V was cut back by 2 bases and J by 1 base. Germline CDR1 and CDR2: SGHNT and YYREEE (reference sequence).

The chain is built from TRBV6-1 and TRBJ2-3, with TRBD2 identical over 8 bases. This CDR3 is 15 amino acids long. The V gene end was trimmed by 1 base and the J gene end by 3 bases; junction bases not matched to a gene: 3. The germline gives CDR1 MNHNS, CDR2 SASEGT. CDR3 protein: CASSEGSGSTDTQYF. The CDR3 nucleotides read TGTGCCAGCAGTGAAGGAAGCGGGAGTACAGATACGCAGTATTTT.

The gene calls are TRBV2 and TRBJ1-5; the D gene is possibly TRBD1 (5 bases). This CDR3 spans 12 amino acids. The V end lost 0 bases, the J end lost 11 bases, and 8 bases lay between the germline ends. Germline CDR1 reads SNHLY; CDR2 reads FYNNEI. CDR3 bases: TGTGCCAGCAGTGAAGCAGCAGGGACCCAGCATTTT. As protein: CASSEAAGTQHF.

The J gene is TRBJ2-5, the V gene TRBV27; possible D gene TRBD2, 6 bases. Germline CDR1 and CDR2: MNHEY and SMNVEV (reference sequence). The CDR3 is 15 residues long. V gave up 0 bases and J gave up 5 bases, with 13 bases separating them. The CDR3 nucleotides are TGTGCCAGCAGTTTATCGAGTCAGGGAGGTGAGACCCAGTACTTC. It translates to CASSLSSQGGETQYF.

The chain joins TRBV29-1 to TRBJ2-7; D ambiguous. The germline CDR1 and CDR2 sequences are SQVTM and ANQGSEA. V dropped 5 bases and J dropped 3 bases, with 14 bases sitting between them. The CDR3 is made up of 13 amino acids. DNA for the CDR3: TGCAGCGTTCTGAGTGGATCCCACTACGAGCAGTACTTC. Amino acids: CSVLSGSHYEQYF.

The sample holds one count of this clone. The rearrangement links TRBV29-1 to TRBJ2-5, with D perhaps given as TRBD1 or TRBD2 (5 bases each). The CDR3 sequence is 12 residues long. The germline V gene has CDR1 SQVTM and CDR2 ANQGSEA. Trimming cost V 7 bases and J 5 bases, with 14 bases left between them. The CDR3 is CSAPMGRETQYF. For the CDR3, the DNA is TGCAGCGCCCCTATGGGACGGGAGACCCAGTACTTC.

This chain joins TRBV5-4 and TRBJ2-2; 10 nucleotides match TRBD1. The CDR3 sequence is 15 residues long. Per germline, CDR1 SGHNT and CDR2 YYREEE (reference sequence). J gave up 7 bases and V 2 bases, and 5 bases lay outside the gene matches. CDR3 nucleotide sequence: TGTGCCAGCAGCTTACGGACAGGGGGAGTCGGGGAGCTGTTTTTT. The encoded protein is CASSLRTGGVGELFF.

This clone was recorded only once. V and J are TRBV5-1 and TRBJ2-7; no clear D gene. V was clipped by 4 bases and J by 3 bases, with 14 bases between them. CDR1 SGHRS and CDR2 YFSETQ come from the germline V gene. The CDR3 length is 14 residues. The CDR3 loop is CASSPTEHFYEQYF. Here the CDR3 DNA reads TGCGCCAGCAGCCCAACCGAGCATTTCTACGAGCAGTACTTC. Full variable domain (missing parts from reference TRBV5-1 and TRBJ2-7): KAGVTQTPRYLIKTRGQQVTLSCSPISGHRSVSWYQQTPGQGLQFLFEYFSETQRNKGNFPGRFSGRQFSNSRSEMNVSTLELGDSALYLCASSPTEHFYEQYFGPGTRLTVT.

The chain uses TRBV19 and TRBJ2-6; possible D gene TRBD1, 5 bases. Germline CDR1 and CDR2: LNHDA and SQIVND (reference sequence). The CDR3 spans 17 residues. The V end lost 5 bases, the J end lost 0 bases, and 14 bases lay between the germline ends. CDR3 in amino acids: CASSPDRLFSGANVLTF. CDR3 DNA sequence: TGTGCCAGTAGTCCTGACAGACTCTTCTCTGGGGCCAACGTCCTGACTTTC.

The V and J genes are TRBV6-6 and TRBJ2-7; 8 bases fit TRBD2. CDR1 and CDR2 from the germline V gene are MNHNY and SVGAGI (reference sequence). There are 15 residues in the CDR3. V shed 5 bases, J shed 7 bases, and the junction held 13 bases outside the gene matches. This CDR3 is CASSGAAGVLEEQYF. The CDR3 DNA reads TGTGCCAGCAGTGGTGCAGCGGGAGTTCTTGAAGAGCAGTACTTC.

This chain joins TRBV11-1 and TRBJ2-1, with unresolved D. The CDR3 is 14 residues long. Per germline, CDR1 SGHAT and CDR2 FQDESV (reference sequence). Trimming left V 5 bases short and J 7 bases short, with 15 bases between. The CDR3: CASSPEFAQNEQFF. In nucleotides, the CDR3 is TGTGCCAGCAGCCCCGAGTTCGCGCAGAATGAGCAGTTCTTC.

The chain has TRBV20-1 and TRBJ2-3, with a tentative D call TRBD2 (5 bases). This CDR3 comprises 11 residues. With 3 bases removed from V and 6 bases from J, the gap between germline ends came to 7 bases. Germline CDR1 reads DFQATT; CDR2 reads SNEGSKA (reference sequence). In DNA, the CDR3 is TGCAGTGCTAGGGCTAGCGATACGCAGTATTTT. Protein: CSARASDTQYF.